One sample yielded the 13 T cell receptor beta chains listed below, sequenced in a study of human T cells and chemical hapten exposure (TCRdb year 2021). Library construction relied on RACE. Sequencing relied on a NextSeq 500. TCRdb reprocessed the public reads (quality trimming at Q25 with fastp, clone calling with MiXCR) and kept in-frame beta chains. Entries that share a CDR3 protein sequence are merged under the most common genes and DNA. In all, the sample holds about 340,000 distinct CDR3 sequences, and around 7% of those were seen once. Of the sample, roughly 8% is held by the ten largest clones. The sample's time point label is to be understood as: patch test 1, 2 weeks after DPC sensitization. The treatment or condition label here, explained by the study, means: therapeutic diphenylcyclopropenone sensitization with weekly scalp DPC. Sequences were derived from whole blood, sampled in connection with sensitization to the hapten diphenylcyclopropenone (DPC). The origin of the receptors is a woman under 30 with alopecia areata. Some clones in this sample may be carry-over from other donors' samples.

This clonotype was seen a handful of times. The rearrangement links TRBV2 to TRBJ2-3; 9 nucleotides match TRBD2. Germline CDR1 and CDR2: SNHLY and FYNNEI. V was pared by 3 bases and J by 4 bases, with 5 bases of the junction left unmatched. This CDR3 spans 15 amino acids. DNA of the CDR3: TGTGCCAGCAGTGAGTGGCGGGGGGGTGCAGATACGCAGTATTTT. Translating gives CASSEWRGGADTQYF.

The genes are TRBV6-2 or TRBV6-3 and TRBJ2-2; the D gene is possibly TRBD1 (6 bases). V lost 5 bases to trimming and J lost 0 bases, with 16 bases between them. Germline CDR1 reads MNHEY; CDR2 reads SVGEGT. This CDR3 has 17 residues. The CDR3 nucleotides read TGTGCCAGCAGTCGGACAGTGCCTCCTGCGAACACCGGGGAGCTGTTTTTT. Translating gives CASSRTVPPANTGELFF.

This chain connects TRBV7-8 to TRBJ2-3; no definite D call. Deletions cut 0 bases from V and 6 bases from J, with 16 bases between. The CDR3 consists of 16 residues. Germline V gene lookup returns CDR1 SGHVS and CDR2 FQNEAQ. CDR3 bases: TGTGCCAGCAGCTTAGCTGGTAGAACTTTTGTCGATACGCAGTATTTT. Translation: CASSLAGRTFVDTQYF.

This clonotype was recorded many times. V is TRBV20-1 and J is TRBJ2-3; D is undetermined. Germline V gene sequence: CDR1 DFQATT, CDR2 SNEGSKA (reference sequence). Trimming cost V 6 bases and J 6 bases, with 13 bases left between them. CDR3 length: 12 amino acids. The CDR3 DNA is TGCAGTGCCATAAAAGAGGCGGATACGCAGTATTTT. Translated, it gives CSAIKEADTQYF.

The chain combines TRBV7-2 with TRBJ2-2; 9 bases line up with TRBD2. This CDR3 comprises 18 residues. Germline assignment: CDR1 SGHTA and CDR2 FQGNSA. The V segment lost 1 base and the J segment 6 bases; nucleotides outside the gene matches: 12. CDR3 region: CASSLEPFSGGPSGELFF. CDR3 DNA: TGTGCCAGCAGCTTAGAACCTTTTAGCGGGGGACCGTCCGGGGAGCTGTTTTTT.

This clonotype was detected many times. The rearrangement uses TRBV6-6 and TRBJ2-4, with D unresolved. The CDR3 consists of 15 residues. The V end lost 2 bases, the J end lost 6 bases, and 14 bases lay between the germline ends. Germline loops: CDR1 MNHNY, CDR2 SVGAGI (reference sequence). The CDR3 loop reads CASSYPLDTGNIQYF. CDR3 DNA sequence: TGTGCCAGCAGTTACCCCCTAGACACGGGAAACATTCAGTACTTC.

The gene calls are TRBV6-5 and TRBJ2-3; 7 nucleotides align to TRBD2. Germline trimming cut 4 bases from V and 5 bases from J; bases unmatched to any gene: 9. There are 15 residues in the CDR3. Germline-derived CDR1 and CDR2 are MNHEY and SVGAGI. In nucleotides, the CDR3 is TGTGCCAGCAGTTCCGTGGCGGGGGACCAAGATACGCAGTATTTT. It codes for CASSSVAGDQDTQYF.

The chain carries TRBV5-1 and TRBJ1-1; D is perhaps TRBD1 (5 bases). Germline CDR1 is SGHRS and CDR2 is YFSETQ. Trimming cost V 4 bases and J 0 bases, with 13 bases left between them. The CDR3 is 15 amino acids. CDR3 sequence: CASSRDGPMNTEAFF. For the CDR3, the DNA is TGCGCCAGCAGCCGGGACGGCCCCATGAACACTGAAGCTTTCTTT.

The CDR3 sequence is CASSQHSTDTQYF. For the CDR3, the DNA is TGCGCCAGCAGTCAACACAGCACAGATACGCAGTATTTT. The chain couples TRBV23-1 to TRBJ2-3; no clear D gene. TRBV23-1 is marked as an open reading frame, function uncertain. Trimming shortened V by 2 bases and J by 0 bases, and 3 bases separated the two germline ends. The CDR3 sequence is 13 residues long.

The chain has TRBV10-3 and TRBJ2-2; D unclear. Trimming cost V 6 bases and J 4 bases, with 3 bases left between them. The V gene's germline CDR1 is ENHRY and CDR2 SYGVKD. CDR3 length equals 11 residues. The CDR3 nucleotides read TGTGCCATCAGGGCCACCGGGGAGCTGTTTTTT. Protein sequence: CAIRATGELFF.

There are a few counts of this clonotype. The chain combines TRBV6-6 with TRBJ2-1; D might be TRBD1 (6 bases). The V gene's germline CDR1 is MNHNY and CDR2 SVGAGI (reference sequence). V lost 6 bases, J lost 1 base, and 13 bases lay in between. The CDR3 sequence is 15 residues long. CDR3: CASSSPQGSYNEQFF. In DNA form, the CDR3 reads TGTGCCAGCAGCTCCCCCCAGGGGTCCTACAATGAGCAGTTCTTC.

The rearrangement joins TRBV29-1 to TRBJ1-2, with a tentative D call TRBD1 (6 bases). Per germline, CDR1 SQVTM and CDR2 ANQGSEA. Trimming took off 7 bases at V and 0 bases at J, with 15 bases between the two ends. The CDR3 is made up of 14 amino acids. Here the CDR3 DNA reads TGCAGCGCCCTCACCAGGGGTCCTAACTATGGCTACACCTTC. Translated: CSALTRGPNYGYTF.

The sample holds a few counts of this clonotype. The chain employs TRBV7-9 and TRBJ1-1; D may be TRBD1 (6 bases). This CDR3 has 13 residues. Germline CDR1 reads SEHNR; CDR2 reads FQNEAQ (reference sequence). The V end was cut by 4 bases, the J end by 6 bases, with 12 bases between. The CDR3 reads CASSSEQGAEAFF. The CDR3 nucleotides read TGTGCCAGCAGCTCAGAACAGGGAGCTGAAGCTTTCTTT.